This TCR beta chain originates from a study of T cell responses to AZD1222 COVID-19 vaccine. Study-level information: Pooled in the analysis were second doses at about 4 or about 12 weeks.

Remarks on this clone: Antigen: not known.

Study-wide results and caveats: All repertoire sampling was performed exclusively after the peak T cell response. Clonal diversity was possibly underestimated, and white British individuals and females predominated among donors.

Assay used: immunoSEQ multiplex PCR; TCRdb lists only in-frame clones, some missing. The repertoire includes roughly 150,000 clones, 85% to 95% of them detected once, and roughly 1.3% sits in the top ten. Material: peripheral blood, obtained on day 0 of AZD1222 vaccination. The TCR comes from an adult in good health.

The CDR3 coding sequence is TGTGCCAGCAGCCAAGCCCCCGGGGGCACCGGGGAGCTGTTTTTT. Translation: CASSQAPGGTGELFF. This chain uses TRBV3-1 (or the pseudogene TRBV3-2) with TRBJ2-2; TRBD2 is a possible D gene (6 bases). Germline V lookup: CDR1 LGHDT, CDR2 YNNKEL (reference sequence). V was trimmed by 1 base and J by 4 bases, leaving 10 bases between them. The CDR3 has 15 residues.